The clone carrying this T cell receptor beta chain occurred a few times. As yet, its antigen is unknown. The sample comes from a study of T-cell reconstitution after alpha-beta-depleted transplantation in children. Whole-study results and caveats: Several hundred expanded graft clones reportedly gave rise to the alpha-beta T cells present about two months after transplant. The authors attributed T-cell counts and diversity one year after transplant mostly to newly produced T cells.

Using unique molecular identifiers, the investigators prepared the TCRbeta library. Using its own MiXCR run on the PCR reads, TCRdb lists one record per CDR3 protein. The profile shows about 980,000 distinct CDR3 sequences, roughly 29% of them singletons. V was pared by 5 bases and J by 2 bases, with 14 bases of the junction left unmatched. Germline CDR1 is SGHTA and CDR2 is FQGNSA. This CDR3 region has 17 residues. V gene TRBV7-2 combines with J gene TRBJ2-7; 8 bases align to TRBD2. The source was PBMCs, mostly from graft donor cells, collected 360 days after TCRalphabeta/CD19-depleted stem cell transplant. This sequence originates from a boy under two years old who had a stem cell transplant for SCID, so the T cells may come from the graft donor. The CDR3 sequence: CASSLGGLAGPTYEQYF. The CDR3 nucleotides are TGTGCCAGCAGCCTAGGAGGGCTAGCGGGTCCCACCTACGAGCAGTACTTC.